The text below deals with one T cell receptor beta chain. Study processing details: Reference gene primers were amplified, and this amplification served to estimate nucleated cell counts. This table comes from immunoSEQ multiplex PCR, and its TCRdb copy is limited to in-frame clones, with some not included. D and trimming were read from the DNA, whereas the V and J calls and clone size are those reported in that table. The repertoire includes approximately 120,000 clones, roughly 84% of them detected once, and more than 0.9% sits in the top ten. The sample is drawn from a study of blood T cell repertoires in COVID-19. In the study overall: Acute and convalescent COVID-19 samples came from the United States, Italy and Spain. PBMCs, B-cell-depleted T cells, or T cells were the source of the cDNA or gDNA that made up the material.

CDR3 length: 16 residues. The V end was cut by 1 base, the J end by 3 bases, with 16 bases between. Per germline, CDR1 SGHNT and CDR2 YENEEA. This rearrangement joins TRBV11-3 to TRBJ2-7; a possible D gene is TRBD1 (7 bases). The TCR comes from a woman of 80 years or more with acute or convalescent COVID-19. The sequenced material came from peripheral blood. CDR3 in amino acids: CASSLGGGQGGYEQYF. CDR3 DNA: TGTGCCAGCAGCTTAGGAGGTGGCCAGGGGGGCTACGAGCAGTACTTC.